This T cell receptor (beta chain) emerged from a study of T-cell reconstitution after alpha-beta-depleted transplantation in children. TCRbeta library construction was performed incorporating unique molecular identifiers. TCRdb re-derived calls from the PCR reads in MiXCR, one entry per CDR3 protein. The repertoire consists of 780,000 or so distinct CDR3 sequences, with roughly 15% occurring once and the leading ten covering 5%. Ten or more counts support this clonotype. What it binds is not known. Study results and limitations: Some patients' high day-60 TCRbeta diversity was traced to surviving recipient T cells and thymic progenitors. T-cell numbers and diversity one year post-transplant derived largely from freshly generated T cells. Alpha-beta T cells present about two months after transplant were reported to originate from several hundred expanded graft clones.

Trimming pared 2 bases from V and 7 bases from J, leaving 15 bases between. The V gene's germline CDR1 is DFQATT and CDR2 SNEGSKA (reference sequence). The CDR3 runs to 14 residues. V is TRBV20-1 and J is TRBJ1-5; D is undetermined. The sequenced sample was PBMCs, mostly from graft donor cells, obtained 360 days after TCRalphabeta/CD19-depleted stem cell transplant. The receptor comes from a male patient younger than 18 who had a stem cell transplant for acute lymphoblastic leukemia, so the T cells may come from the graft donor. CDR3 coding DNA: TGCAGTGCTAGACCGGGCGGGGATTGGCAGCCCCAGCATTTT. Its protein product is CSARPGGDWQPQHF.